The source of this T cell receptor (beta chain) is a study of beta chain features in type 1 diabetes. Overall study context: Over all samples combined, over 85,000,000 sorted cells were examined. Broader study findings: In cDNA sequencing, cells with high TCR expression could be over-represented. In all four CD4+ subsets, TCRB CDR3 length was significantly, moderately reduced in type 1 diabetes.

Expressed TCRB transcripts were sequenced because the isolated RNA had all been reverse transcribed beforehand. Profiled with immunoSEQ multiplex PCR; TCRdb holds only in-frame clones, not every one. The sample shows approximately 730,000 clones, around 15% of them seen only once. This clone was seen only a few times. The antigen is undetermined. The CDR3 totals 17 residues. Per germline, CDR1 MNHNS and CDR2 SASEGT. Trimming took 1 base from V and 1 from J, leaving 16 bases between them. The receptor was derived from a young man with type 1 diabetes. The J gene is TRBJ1-1, the V gene TRBV6-1; D ambiguous. The sample taken for sequencing was naive CD4+ T cells from blood. The CDR3 bases are TGTGCCAGCAGTGAAGAGAGAATGTTCGAACCGAACACTGAAGCTTTCTTT. This sequence encodes CASSEERMFEPNTEAFF.